The entry that follows covers one T cell receptor (beta chain) sequence. What it binds is unknown. This entry is derived from a study of Graves' ophthalmopathy and Graves' hyperthyroidism. Fresh peripheral blood, around 10 ml, was the PBMC source. The authors amplified TCR beta CDR3 regions from RNA transcripts. HTBI-primed RT-PCR formed the first round, and a multiplex PCR formed the second. TCRdb reprocessed the multiplex PCR reads via MiXCR and lists one record per CDR3 protein. The table shows around 170,000 distinct CDR3 sequences, with approximately 38% occurring only once. Overall study findings and caveats: Blood repertoires reportedly contained most expanded thyroid clonotypes above 0.001 frequency.

Sequencing input: peripheral blood. The receptor's source is a middle-aged woman with Graves' ophthalmopathy.

CDR3 coding DNA: TGTGCCAGCAAGACAGGGCTGGATTCACCCCTCCACTTT. This sequence encodes CASKTGLDSPLHF. This chain connects TRBV12-3 or TRBV12-4 to TRBJ1-6; 7 bases match TRBD1. The V and J ends lost 7 bases and 8 bases, in that order; junction bases with no gene match: 5. CDR3 length equals 13 residues.